One TCR beta chain is described in this entry. As originally analysed: As immunoSEQ supplied junction-only sequences (without quality scores), filtering differed. Assay: immunoSEQ multiplex PCR; the TCRdb copy retains only in-frame clones and omits some. V, J and clone size derive from that table, while D and trimming were established from the DNA sequence. The sample shows around 480,000 clones, 75% to 80% of them seen only once. The sample originates from a study of shared clonotypes between healthy human individuals. The donors, healthy adults who were HIV-negative, had experienced no recent acute infections or vaccinations. This clonotype was obtained from a woman in her thirties or forties in good health. Some clones in this sample may be carry-over from other donors' samples. Input material: PBMCs.

CDR3 sequence reads: CASSEFGGPEQFF. In DNA form, the CDR3 reads TGTGCCAGCAGTGAATTCGGGGGCCCCGAGCAGTTCTTC. The rearrangement uses TRBV25-1 and TRBJ2-1; D tentatively fits TRBD1 or TRBD2 (6 bases each). Germline lookup yields CDR1 MGHDK and CDR2 SYGVNS. This CDR3 comprises 13 residues. The ends were cut back, 1 base at V and 10 bases at J, with 11 bases in the middle.